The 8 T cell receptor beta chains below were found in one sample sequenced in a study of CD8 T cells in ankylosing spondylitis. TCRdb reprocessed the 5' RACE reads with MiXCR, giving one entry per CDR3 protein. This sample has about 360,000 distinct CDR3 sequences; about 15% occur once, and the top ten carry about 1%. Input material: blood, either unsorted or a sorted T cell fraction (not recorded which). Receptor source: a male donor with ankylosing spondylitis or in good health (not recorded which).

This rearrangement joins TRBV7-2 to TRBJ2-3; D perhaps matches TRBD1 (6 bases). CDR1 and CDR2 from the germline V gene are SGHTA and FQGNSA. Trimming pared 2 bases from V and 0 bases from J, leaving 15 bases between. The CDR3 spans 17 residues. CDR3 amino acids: CASSLRFDRWSTDTQYF. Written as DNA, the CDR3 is TGTGCCAGCAGCTTACGCTTCGACAGGTGGAGCACAGATACGCAGTATTTT.

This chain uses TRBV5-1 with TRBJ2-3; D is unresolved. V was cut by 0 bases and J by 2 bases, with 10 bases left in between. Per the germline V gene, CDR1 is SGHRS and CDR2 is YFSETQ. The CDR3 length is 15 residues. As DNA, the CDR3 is TGCGCCAGCAGCTTGGACCAAACCGTCACAGATACGCAGTATTTT. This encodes CASSLDQTVTDTQYF.

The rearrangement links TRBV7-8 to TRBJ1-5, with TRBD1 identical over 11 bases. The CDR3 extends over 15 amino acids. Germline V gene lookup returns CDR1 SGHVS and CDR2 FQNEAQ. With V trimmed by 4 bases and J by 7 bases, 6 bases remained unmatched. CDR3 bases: TGTGCCAGCAGCTATGGACAGGGGGCATGGCAGCCCCAGCATTTT. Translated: CASSYGQGAWQPQHF.

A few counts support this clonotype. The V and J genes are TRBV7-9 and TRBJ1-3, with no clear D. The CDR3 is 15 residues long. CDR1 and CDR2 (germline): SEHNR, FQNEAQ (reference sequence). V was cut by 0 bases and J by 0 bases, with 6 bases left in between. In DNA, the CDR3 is TGTGCCAGCAGCTTAGCACAGAGCTCTGGAAACACCATATATTTT. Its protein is CASSLAQSSGNTIYF.

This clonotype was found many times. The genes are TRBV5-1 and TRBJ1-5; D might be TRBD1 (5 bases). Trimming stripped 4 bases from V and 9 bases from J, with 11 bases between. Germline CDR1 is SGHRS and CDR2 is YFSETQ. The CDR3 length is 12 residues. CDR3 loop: CASSDSGGPQHF. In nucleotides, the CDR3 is TGCGCCAGCAGCGACTCCGGGGGGCCCCAGCATTTT.

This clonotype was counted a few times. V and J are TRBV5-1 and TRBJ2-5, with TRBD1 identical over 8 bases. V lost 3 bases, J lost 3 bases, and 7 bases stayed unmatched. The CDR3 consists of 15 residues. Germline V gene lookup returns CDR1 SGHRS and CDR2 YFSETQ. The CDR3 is CASSYGTGREETQYF. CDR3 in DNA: TGCGCCAGCAGCTACGGGACAGGTAGAGAAGAGACCCAGTACTTC.

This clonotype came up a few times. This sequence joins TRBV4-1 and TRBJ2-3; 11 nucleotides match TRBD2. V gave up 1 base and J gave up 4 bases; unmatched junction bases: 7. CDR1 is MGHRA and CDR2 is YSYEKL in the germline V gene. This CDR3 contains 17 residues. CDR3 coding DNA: TGCGCCAGCAGCCAAGGCCATACTAGCGGGAGTGCAGATACGCAGTATTTT. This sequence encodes CASSQGHTSGSADTQYF.

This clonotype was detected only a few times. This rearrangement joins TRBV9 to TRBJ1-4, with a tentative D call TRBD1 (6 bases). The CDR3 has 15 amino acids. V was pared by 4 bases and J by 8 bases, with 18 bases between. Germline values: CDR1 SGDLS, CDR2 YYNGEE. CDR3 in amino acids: CASSQGTLSREKLFF. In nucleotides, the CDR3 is TGTGCCAGCAGCCAGGGGACCCTAAGCAGGGAAAAACTGTTTTTT.